This is a list of T cell receptor beta chains from one sample in a study of blood T cell repertoires in COVID-19. TCRdb keeps only in-frame clones here, not all; method: immunoSEQ multiplex PCR. The profile shows a few hundred thousand clones, roughly 90% of them singletons. Sequenced material: peripheral blood. The receptors derive from a woman in her 30s with COVID-19, enrolled during active disease. CDR3s include the opening cysteine and the closing phenylalanine or tryptophan. Fields, in order: J gene, clone size, D gene, V gene, CDR3 length, CDR3 DNA, CDR3 protein. A D gene is named only where the DNA matches it firmly. Not all rows give a size; the values are once, few, many and, for expanded clones, a class.

j_gene: TRBJ2-3
abundance: -
d_gene: TRBD1
v_gene: TRBV19
len: 15
CDR3nt: TGTGCCAGTAGTATTGGTGGACAGGGGACAGATACGCAGTATTTT
CDR3aa: CASSIGGQGTDTQYF

j_gene: TRBJ1-6
abundance: -
d_gene: TRBD1
v_gene: TRBV2
len: 17
CDR3nt: TGTGCCAGCAGTGTCTTGTCCGGGACAGGGGGTAATTCACCCCTCCACTTT
CDR3aa: CASSVLSGTGGNSPLHF

j_gene: TRBJ1-5
abundance: -
d_gene: -
v_gene: TRBV19
len: 15
CDR3nt: TGTGCCAGTAGTATATTGGAGGGCACCAATCAGCCCCAGCATTTT
CDR3aa: CASSILEGTNQPQHF

j_gene: TRBJ1-2
abundance: -
d_gene: -
v_gene: TRBV27
len: 14
CDR3nt: TGTGCCAGCAAAACTACCAGGGTCAACTATGGCTACACCTTC
CDR3aa: CASKTTRVNYGYTF

j_gene: TRBJ1-2
abundance: -
d_gene: -
v_gene: TRBV11-2
len: 13
CDR3nt: TGTGCCAGCAGCTTCGGACAGAATCTTGGCTACACCTTC
CDR3aa: CASSFGQNLGYTF

j_gene: TRBJ2-5
abundance: -
d_gene: TRBD2
v_gene: TRBV6-2/TRBV6-3
len: 14
CDR3nt: TGTGCCAGCACCCCGGGCGGCGGGAGAGAGACCCAGTACTTC
CDR3aa: CASTPGGGRETQYF

j_gene: TRBJ1-1
abundance: once
d_gene: TRBD1
v_gene: TRBV7-2
len: 15
CDR3nt: TGTGCCAGCAGCCAACTTGGGACAGGCGCCACTGAAGCTTTCTTT
CDR3aa: CASSQLGTGATEAFF

j_gene: TRBJ2-5
abundance: -
d_gene: TRBD2
v_gene: TRBV10-3
len: 15
CDR3nt: TGTGCCATCAGTGAGACCTTAGCGGGAGTGGAGACCCAGTACTTC
CDR3aa: CAISETLAGVETQYF

j_gene: TRBJ1-4
abundance: -
d_gene: -
v_gene: TRBV6-5
len: 14
CDR3nt: TGTGCCAGCAGTTCGACATGGGTCAATGAAAAACTGTTTTTT
CDR3aa: CASSSTWVNEKLFF

j_gene: TRBJ2-1
abundance: -
d_gene: TRBD1
v_gene: TRBV19
len: 15
CDR3nt: TGTGCCAGTAGTAGGGACAGGGGAGTGGGCAATGAGCAGTTCTTC
CDR3aa: CASSRDRGVGNEQFF

j_gene: TRBJ1-2
abundance: -
d_gene: TRBD1
v_gene: TRBV2
len: 17
CDR3nt: TGTGCCAGCAGTGAACTCGCAGACAGGGGGTTTTTTTCTGGCTACACCTTC
CDR3aa: CASSELADRGFFSGYTF

j_gene: TRBJ2-2
abundance: -
d_gene: TRBD2
v_gene: TRBV7-2
len: 16
CDR3nt: TGTGCCAGCACCCCCTCGGCGGGAGGAAACACCGGGGAGCTGTTTTTT
CDR3aa: CASTPSAGGNTGELFF

j_gene: TRBJ2-3
abundance: -
d_gene: TRBD2
v_gene: TRBV24-1
len: 15
CDR3nt: TGTGCCACCGCTGGGAGTAGCGGGAGGGCTTGGGCGCAGTATTTT
CDR3aa: CATAGSSGRAWAQYF

j_gene: TRBJ1-5
abundance: -
d_gene: -
v_gene: TRBV6-6
len: 14
CDR3nt: TGTGCCAGCAGTTACGAGAGGGTGGGTCAGCCCCAGCATTTT
CDR3aa: CASSYERVGQPQHF

j_gene: TRBJ1-2
abundance: -
d_gene: -
v_gene: TRBV19
len: 15
CDR3nt: TGTGCCAGTAGTATATCAGCAGGGGTCAGATATGGCTACACCTTC
CDR3aa: CASSISAGVRYGYTF

j_gene: TRBJ1-2
abundance: -
d_gene: -
v_gene: TRBV6-5
len: 11
CDR3nt: TGTGCCAGCAATAGGGGCGATTTTGCCACCTTC
CDR3aa: CASNRGDFATF

j_gene: TRBJ1-6
abundance: -
d_gene: -
v_gene: TRBV7-2
len: 15
CDR3nt: TGTGCCAGCAGCTTGTTACAGGATCGGAATTCACCCCTCCACTTT
CDR3aa: CASSLLQDRNSPLHF

j_gene: TRBJ2-1
abundance: once
d_gene: -
v_gene: TRBV2
len: 17
CDR3nt: TGTGCCAGCAGCCAACGACTAGGGCCGAGCTCCTACAATGAGCAGTTCTTC
CDR3aa: CASSQRLGPSSYNEQFF

j_gene: TRBJ1-6
abundance: -
d_gene: TRBD1
v_gene: TRBV3-1/TRBV3-2
len: 16
CDR3nt: TGTGCCAGCAGCCAAGGGGGGACAGGGAGTAATTCACCCCTCCACTTT
CDR3aa: CASSQGGTGSNSPLHF

j_gene: TRBJ2-7
abundance: -
d_gene: -
v_gene: TRBV6-2/TRBV6-3
len: 15
CDR3nt: TGTGCCAGCAGTTACATCGACGCAGGGTTCTACGAGCAGTACTTC
CDR3aa: CASSYIDAGFYEQYF

j_gene: TRBJ1-6
abundance: few
d_gene: -
v_gene: TRBV19
len: 16
CDR3nt: TGTGCCAGTAGTATACAGGGGAGCTCCTATAATTCACCCCTCCACTTT
CDR3aa: CASSIQGSSYNSPLHF

j_gene: TRBJ1-1
abundance: -
d_gene: -
v_gene: TRBV15
len: 11
CDR3nt: TGTGCCACCACTTCGACAGGTGAAGCTTTCTTT
CDR3aa: CATTSTGEAFF

j_gene: TRBJ1-2
abundance: -
d_gene: TRBD1
v_gene: TRBV5-8
len: 15
CDR3nt: TGTGCCAGCAGCACGCTTACGACAGGGACTTATGGCTACACCTTC
CDR3aa: CASSTLTTGTYGYTF

j_gene: TRBJ2-1
abundance: -
d_gene: TRBD1
v_gene: TRBV19
len: 13
CDR3nt: TGTGCCAGCCGGGACAGGGGGGTAAATGAGCAGTTCTTC
CDR3aa: CASRDRGVNEQFF

j_gene: TRBJ2-1
abundance: -
d_gene: -
v_gene: TRBV24-1
len: 14
CDR3nt: TGTGCCACCAGTGAACGGGGACACAGCAATGAGCAGTTCTTC
CDR3aa: CATSERGHSNEQFF

j_gene: TRBJ1-1
abundance: -
d_gene: -
v_gene: TRBV21-1
len: 13
CDR3nt: TGTGCCAGCAATACCGGCGGGGGGACTGAAGCTTTCTTT
CDR3aa: CASNTGGGTEAFF

j_gene: TRBJ1-2
abundance: -
d_gene: -
v_gene: TRBV10-3
len: 17
CDR3nt: TGTGCCATCAGTGCGGCGACAGGAGCCGGATCTAACTATGGCTACACCTTC
CDR3aa: CAISAATGAGSNYGYTF

j_gene: TRBJ2-3
abundance: -
d_gene: -
v_gene: TRBV19
len: 16
CDR3nt: TGTGCCAGTAGGCCTCACAGGGAGTTGACGGGAGATACGCAGTATTTT
CDR3aa: CASRPHRELTGDTQYF

j_gene: TRBJ1-2
abundance: -
d_gene: -
v_gene: TRBV6-2/TRBV6-3
len: 13
CDR3nt: TGTGCCAGCAGTCACGACAGGACCTATGGCTACACCTTC
CDR3aa: CASSHDRTYGYTF

j_gene: TRBJ2-1
abundance: -
d_gene: TRBD1
v_gene: TRBV9
len: 14
CDR3nt: TGTGCCAGCAGCCCCCGGACAGGCAACAATGAGCAGTTCTTC
CDR3aa: CASSPRTGNNEQFF

j_gene: TRBJ1-2
abundance: -
d_gene: -
v_gene: TRBV28
len: 16
CDR3nt: TGTGCCAGCAGTTACGGCAGGACACCAGCTAACTATGGCTACACCTTC
CDR3aa: CASSYGRTPANYGYTF

j_gene: TRBJ1-2
abundance: -
d_gene: TRBD1
v_gene: TRBV19
len: 15
CDR3nt: TGTGCCAGTAGTACCCGGACAGGGTCTGACTATGGCTACACCTTC
CDR3aa: CASSTRTGSDYGYTF

j_gene: TRBJ2-7
abundance: -
d_gene: TRBD1
v_gene: TRBV27
len: 13
CDR3nt: TGTGCCAGCAGTCCGGGGACAGCCTACGAGCAGTACTTC
CDR3aa: CASSPGTAYEQYF

j_gene: TRBJ2-1
abundance: few
d_gene: TRBD2
v_gene: TRBV5-1
len: 16
CDR3nt: TGCGCCAGCAGCCAACCGGGACTAGCGGGGATCAATGAGCAGTTCTTC
CDR3aa: CASSQPGLAGINEQFF

j_gene: TRBJ2-2
abundance: -
d_gene: -
v_gene: TRBV19
len: 15
CDR3nt: TGTGCCAGTAGTATTTGGAGTTCGAACACCGGGGAGCTGTTTTTT
CDR3aa: CASSIWSSNTGELFF

j_gene: TRBJ2-7
abundance: -
d_gene: TRBD1
v_gene: TRBV5-1
len: 14
CDR3nt: TGCGCCAGCAGCTTGGGGGAGACGCCGGGACAGGTGGACTTC
CDR3aa: CASSLGETPGQVDF

j_gene: TRBJ1-2
abundance: once
d_gene: -
v_gene: TRBV29-1
len: 13
CDR3nt: TGCAGCGTCCACAGTCCAGCTAACTATGGCTACACCTTC
CDR3aa: CSVHSPANYGYTF

j_gene: TRBJ2-7
abundance: -
d_gene: TRBD2
v_gene: TRBV5-1
len: 16
CDR3nt: TGCGCCAGCAGCTTGGCTGGGCGGGGGGGCCCCCACGAGCAGTACTTC
CDR3aa: CASSLAGRGGPHEQYF

j_gene: TRBJ2-1
abundance: -
d_gene: -
v_gene: TRBV6-2/TRBV6-3
len: 11
CDR3nt: TGTGCCAGCAGTCACGGCAATGAGCAGTTCTTC
CDR3aa: CASSHGNEQFF

j_gene: TRBJ1-1
abundance: once
d_gene: TRBD1
v_gene: TRBV18
len: 16
CDR3nt: TGTGCCAGCTCACCTGCGGGACAGGGGATGAACACTGAAGCTTTCTTT
CDR3aa: CASSPAGQGMNTEAFF

j_gene: TRBJ2-5
abundance: -
d_gene: -
v_gene: TRBV6-5
len: 16
CDR3nt: TGTGCCAGCAGATACTCGGAACGGGAGTACCAAGAGACCCAGTACTTC
CDR3aa: CASRYSEREYQETQYF

j_gene: TRBJ1-2
abundance: -
d_gene: -
v_gene: TRBV7-9
len: 13
CDR3nt: TGTGCCAGCACCAAAACAGGGCCCTATGGCTACACCTTC
CDR3aa: CASTKTGPYGYTF

j_gene: TRBJ2-7
abundance: -
d_gene: TRBD1
v_gene: TRBV5-6
len: 14
CDR3nt: TGTGCCAGCAGCTTAGGTACAGGGGCCTACGAGCAGTACTTC
CDR3aa: CASSLGTGAYEQYF

j_gene: TRBJ2-1
abundance: -
d_gene: -
v_gene: TRBV11-3
len: 13
CDR3nt: TGTGCCAGCAGCTCCACGAACTTGGATGAGCAGTTCTTC
CDR3aa: CASSSTNLDEQFF

j_gene: TRBJ2-3
abundance: -
d_gene: TRBD2
v_gene: TRBV7-8
len: 15
CDR3nt: TGTGCCAGCAGCTCGTTAGCGGGGGCAGGAGATACGCAGTATTTT
CDR3aa: CASSSLAGAGDTQYF

j_gene: TRBJ2-7
abundance: -
d_gene: -
v_gene: TRBV6-2/TRBV6-3
len: 12
CDR3nt: TGTGCCAGCAGTCCCGCTCGGTACGAGCAGTACTTC
CDR3aa: CASSPARYEQYF

j_gene: TRBJ2-3
abundance: -
d_gene: -
v_gene: TRBV11-3
len: 16
CDR3nt: TGTGCCAGCAGCCCCCAGTGGGGGCCAGCCACAGATACGCAGTATTTT
CDR3aa: CASSPQWGPATDTQYF

j_gene: TRBJ2-5
abundance: -
d_gene: TRBD2
v_gene: TRBV7-9
len: 16
CDR3nt: TGTGCCAGCAGCTTAGACGGGACTAAATACCAAGAGACCCAGTACTTC
CDR3aa: CASSLDGTKYQETQYF

j_gene: TRBJ1-2
abundance: -
d_gene: TRBD1
v_gene: TRBV5-1
len: 17
CDR3nt: TGCGCCAGCAGCTTGGACGGGGACAGGGTAAGCGACTATGGCTACACCTTC
CDR3aa: CASSLDGDRVSDYGYTF

j_gene: TRBJ1-2
abundance: -
d_gene: -
v_gene: TRBV5-5
len: 14
CDR3nt: TGTGCCAGCAGCTTCCGGACAGACAACTATGGCTACACCTTC
CDR3aa: CASSFRTDNYGYTF

j_gene: TRBJ1-1
abundance: -
d_gene: -
v_gene: TRBV2
len: 13
CDR3nt: TGTGCCAGCAGGGTACGGGGAAGCACTGAAGCTTTCTTT
CDR3aa: CASRVRGSTEAFF

j_gene: TRBJ2-7
abundance: once
d_gene: TRBD1
v_gene: TRBV29-1
len: 15
CDR3nt: TGCAGCGTTGAAGTGGCGGACAGGGAACCCTACGAGCAGTACTTC
CDR3aa: CSVEVADREPYEQYF

j_gene: TRBJ2-5
abundance: -
d_gene: TRBD2
v_gene: TRBV28
len: 13
CDR3nt: TGTGCCAGCACCCGGGGGGGCCAAGAGACCCAGTACTTC
CDR3aa: CASTRGGQETQYF

j_gene: TRBJ2-5
abundance: -
d_gene: TRBD2
v_gene: TRBV3-1/TRBV3-2
len: 16
CDR3nt: TGTGCCAGCAGCCAAGTTGGAGGACTAGCGCAAGAGACCCAGTACTTC
CDR3aa: CASSQVGGLAQETQYF

j_gene: TRBJ2-2
abundance: -
d_gene: -
v_gene: TRBV29-1
len: 12
CDR3nt: TGCAGCGTTGGGGGTAGCGGCGGGGAGCTGTTTTTT
CDR3aa: CSVGGSGGELFF